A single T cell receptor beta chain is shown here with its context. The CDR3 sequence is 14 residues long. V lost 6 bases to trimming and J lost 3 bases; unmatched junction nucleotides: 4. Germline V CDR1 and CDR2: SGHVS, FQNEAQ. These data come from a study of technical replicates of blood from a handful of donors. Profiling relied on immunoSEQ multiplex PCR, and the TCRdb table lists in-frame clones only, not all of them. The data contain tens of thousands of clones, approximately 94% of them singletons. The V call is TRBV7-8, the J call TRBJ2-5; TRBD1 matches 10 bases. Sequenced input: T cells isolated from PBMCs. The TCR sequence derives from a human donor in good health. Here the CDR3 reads CASRPGTGEETQYF. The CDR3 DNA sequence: TGTGCCAGCAGGCCGGGGACAGGGGAAGAGACCCAGTACTTC.